This TCR beta chain was obtained from a study of T cells in tuberculosis. Across the whole study: CD1B tetramers identified T cells specific for mycobacterial lipid GMM. Within 7 days of starting treatment, or before, PBMC were stored.

The time point denotes: new active TB diagnosis, blood taken before or within 7 days of starting treatment. In germline, CDR1 is MNHNS, CDR2 SASEGT. Deletions cut 4 bases from V and 2 bases from J, with 12 bases between. The length of the CDR3 is 14 residues. Regarding the study as a whole: The TCR-beta difference was not significant; alpha differences partly reflected length. Selection depended on which cryopreserved specimens were available.

As for this clone: Its target is not known.

Generated by immunoSEQ multiplex PCR, the TCRdb table keeps only in-frame clones and is missing some. The data contain 25,000 to 35,000 clones, about 91% of them singletons. The source of this sequence is an adult with tuberculosis. The source material was PBMCs, sampled at tuberculosis diagnosis. The J gene is TRBJ2-7, the V gene TRBV6-1; TRBD1 is a possible D gene (6 bases). The CDR3 DNA reads TGTGCCAGCAGTGCCTGGGGGCGCCCCTACGAGCAGTACTTC. Translation: CASSAWGRPYEQYF.